This T cell receptor (beta chain) was obtained from a study of CD8 T cells in Susac syndrome. The germline gives CDR1 PRHDT, CDR2 FYEKMQ (reference sequence). This CDR3 region has 15 residues. The ends lost 6 bases at V and 3 bases at J; junction bases unmatched: 7. The RNA input was about 0.5 to 1 ug, and it was reverse transcribed with random hexamers. Amplification of TCR beta CDR3 used immunoSEQ multiplex PCR across 54 Vbeta and 13 Jbeta. TCRdb used MiXCR to reprocess the immunoSEQ multiplex PCR reads, holding one entry per CDR3 protein. This repertoire shows roughly 120,000 distinct CDR3 sequences, 90% to 95% found once; its top ten account for 0.093%. Sequencing of TCR beta was undertaken in CD8+ and CD4+ T cells derived from blood. Stable or active relapsing-remitting multiple sclerosis, untreated and meeting revised McDonald criteria, defined the controls. Negative isolation was applied to CD8+ and CD4+ T cells, and FACS enrichment was applied to TEMRA cells.

The receptor was isolated from a human donor with multiple sclerosis. The sample taken for sequencing was CD4+ T cells from PBMCs. The chain combines TRBV13 with TRBJ2-2, with 7 bases lining up with TRBD2. DNA of the CDR3: TGTGCCAGCAGGAGAGCGGGGTTCTACACCGGGGAGCTGTTTTTT. Translated, it gives CASRRAGFYTGELFF.